These T cell receptor beta chains were read from a single sample in a study of CD8 T cells in ankylosing spondylitis. Using its own MiXCR run on the 5' RACE reads, TCRdb lists one record per CDR3 protein. The repertoire holds about 120,000 distinct CDR3 sequences, roughly an eighth seen once, with approximately 3.1% in the top ten. Sequencing was performed on blood, either unsorted or a sorted T cell fraction (not recorded which). The receptors were gathered from a female donor with ankylosing spondylitis or in good health (not recorded which). Each CDR3 is given without its conserved first and last residue. Where a row states a size, it is once, few, many or the class of an expanded clone; other rows omit it.

size	V	J	CDR3
few	TRBV15	TRBJ2-1	ATSHQTGTGYNEQF
few	TRBV15	TRBJ2-3	ATALAGSDTQY
many	TRBV20-1	TRBJ2-6	SASGGNSGANVLT
NA	TRBV6-5	TRBJ2-7	ASSYGQSYEQY
many	TRBV5-1	TRBJ2-7	ASSKDRAPYEQY
medium-sized	TRBV11-2	TRBJ2-5	ASSYLGREEETQY
NA	TRBV5-1	TRBJ2-7	ASRSDRGYYDEQY
NA	TRBV7-7	TRBJ2-5	ASSLGGNPQETQY
NA	TRBV7-9	TRBJ2-7	ASSLAGTGGEQY
many	TRBV28	TRBJ2-3	ASSYGGSSDTQY
few	TRBV28	TRBJ2-2	ASSFFLGQGPPGELF
many	TRBV7-9	TRBJ2-7	ASSSSAFEQY
few	TRBV20-1	TRBJ2-1	SARVLAGGGYNEQF
NA	TRBV20-1	TRBJ2-7	SARDPRLAGAGEQY
few	TRBV6-5	TRBJ2-5	ASSSRQGVQWTQY
many	TRBV12-3/TRBV12-4	TRBJ2-3	ASSLGPVTDTQY
NA	TRBV25-1	TRBJ1-6	ASSGLTGGNSPLH
NA	TRBV12-3/TRBV12-4	TRBJ2-3	ASSLVRGASDTQY
few	TRBV4-2	TRBJ2-2	ASSQDGQNTGELF
NA	TRBV28	TRBJ2-5	ASSLWASGGVETQY
few	TRBV7-8	TRBJ2-1	ASRSTGTGRSYNEQF
many	TRBV4-1	TRBJ2-3	ASSQIGFQSSTDTQY
many	TRBV9	TRBJ1-6	ASSSGQTSPLH
many	TRBV7-2	TRBJ2-1	ASSFSGRGTDEQF
NA	TRBV19	TRBJ2-1	ASSLPAGQARNEQF
many	TRBV12-3/TRBV12-4	TRBJ2-3	AVGSDTQY
NA	TRBV5-1	TRBJ2-1	ASSIGGTDYNEQF
few	TRBV7-6	TRBJ2-1	ASSLEGGLNNEQF
many	TRBV11-1	TRBJ2-1	ASSLWTSGGGQRDEQF
NA	TRBV6-2/TRBV6-3	TRBJ1-5	ASSYTGFGNQPQH
few	TRBV10-2	TRBJ2-7	ASTLAGAYEQY
few	TRBV11-2	TRBJ1-6	ASSLGSSGTVNSPLH
few	TRBV5-4	TRBJ2-3	ASSGTSGGSTDTQY
many	TRBV20-1	TRBJ2-3	SARGTSGRTDTQY
NA	TRBV14	TRBJ2-1	ASSTRLVNEQF
NA	TRBV19	TRBJ2-6	ASSPTGTGGSGANVLT
NA	TRBV20-1	TRBJ2-2	SAPRTSGAGELF
many	TRBV11-3	TRBJ2-1	ASSLVPSGKYNEQF
NA	TRBV5-4	TRBJ2-2	ASSLNSGKAGELF
NA	TRBV3-1	TRBJ2-7	ASSGSHEQY
NA	TRBV20-1	TRBJ1-1	SARVEPGGTLLNTEAF
many	TRBV20-1	TRBJ2-5	SASRLAKETQY
NA	TRBV19	TRBJ2-5	ASSTDGTVQETQY
few	TRBV20-1	TRBJ1-5	SATVRHATSQPQH
many	TRBV7-8	TRBJ2-7	ASSRSITYEQY
few	TRBV24-1	TRBJ2-3	ATSEALAGGTDTQY
few	TRBV6-1	TRBJ2-1	ASRTRTVSNEQF
few	TRBV27	TRBJ1-1	ASNRQGPNTEAF
few	TRBV23-1	TRBJ2-1	ASSQLAGKNNEQF
NA	TRBV10-3	TRBJ1-2	ATGIGAGGYT
NA	TRBV20-1	TRBJ2-7	SARDQEWASFGYAQY
many	TRBV10-2	TRBJ2-2	ASRDGTLNTGELF
many	TRBV5-1	TRBJ2-1	ASSLSGNEQF
NA	TRBV7-9	TRBJ1-1	ASSPPGQIMNTEAF
NA	TRBV20-1	TRBJ2-1	SARGEGNSYNEQF